The T cell receptor beta chain described here comes from a study of blood T cell repertoires in COVID-19. The overall study: Sample material is recorded as cDNA or gDNA derived from T cells, B-cell-depleted T cells, or PBMCs.

Trimming stripped 5 bases from V and 2 bases from J, with 10 bases between. Germline assignment: CDR1 SGHRS and CDR2 YFSETQ. The CDR3 is 14 amino acids. Original processing notes: Reference gene primer amplification gave nucleated cell count estimates. Some clones are missing from TCRdb's copy, which holds only in-frame ones; the method was immunoSEQ multiplex PCR. V and J calls and clone size come straight from that table; D and trimming were deduced from the DNA. The data hold roughly 150,000 clones, with 80% to 90% observed a single time. The sequenced sample consisted of peripheral blood. The chain employs TRBV5-1 and TRBJ1-4; D unresolved. The sequence was obtained from a woman between 40 and 50 years old with acute or convalescent COVID-19. CDR3 sequence: CASRGRGTNEKLFF. The CDR3 nucleotides read TGCGCCAGCAGAGGGAGAGGGACTAATGAAAAACTGTTTTTT. Using reference TRBV5-1 and TRBJ1-4 for the parts outside the CDR3, the full variable domain is KAGVTQTPRYLIKTRGQQVTLSCSPISGHRSVSWYQQTPGQGLQFLFEYFSETQRNKGNFPGRFSGRQFSNSRSEMNVSTLELGDSALYLCASRGRGTNEKLFFGSGTQLSVL.